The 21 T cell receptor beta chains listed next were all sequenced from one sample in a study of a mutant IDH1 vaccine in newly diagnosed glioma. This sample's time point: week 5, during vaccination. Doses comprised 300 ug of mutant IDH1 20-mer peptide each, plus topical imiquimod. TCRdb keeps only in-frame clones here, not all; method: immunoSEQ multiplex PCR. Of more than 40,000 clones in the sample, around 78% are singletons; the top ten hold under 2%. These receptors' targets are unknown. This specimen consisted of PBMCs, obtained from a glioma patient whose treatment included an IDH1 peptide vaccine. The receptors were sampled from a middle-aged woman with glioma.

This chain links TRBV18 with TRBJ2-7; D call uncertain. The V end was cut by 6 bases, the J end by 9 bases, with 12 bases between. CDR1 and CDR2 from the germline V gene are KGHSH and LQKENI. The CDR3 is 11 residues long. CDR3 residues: CASSPSTGQYF. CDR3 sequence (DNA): TGTGCCAGCTCCCCCTCCACCGGGCAGTACTTC.

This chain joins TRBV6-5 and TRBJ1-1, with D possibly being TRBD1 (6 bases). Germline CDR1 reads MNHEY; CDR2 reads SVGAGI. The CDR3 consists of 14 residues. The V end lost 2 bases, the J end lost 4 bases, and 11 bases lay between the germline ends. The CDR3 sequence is CASSYGGLGTEAFF. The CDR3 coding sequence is TGTGCCAGCAGTTACGGGGGGCTCGGCACTGAAGCTTTCTTT.

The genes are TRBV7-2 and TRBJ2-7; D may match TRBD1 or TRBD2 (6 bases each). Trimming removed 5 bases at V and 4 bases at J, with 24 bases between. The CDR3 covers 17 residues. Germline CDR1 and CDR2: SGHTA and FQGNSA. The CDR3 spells CASSTGSLASGAYEQYF. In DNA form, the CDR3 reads TGTGCCAGCAGCACAGGGTCCCTAGCGTCGGGGGCTTACGAGCAGTACTTC.

The CDR3 loop reads CASSVVSSGANVLTF. CDR3 coding DNA: TGTGCCAGCAGCGTAGTTAGCTCTGGGGCCAACGTCCTGACTTTC. V and J are TRBV9 and TRBJ2-6; D is ambiguous. Trimming cost V 0 bases and J 0 bases, with 4 bases left between them. The CDR3 spans 15 residues. Looked up from germline, CDR1 is SGDLS and CDR2 is YYNGEE.

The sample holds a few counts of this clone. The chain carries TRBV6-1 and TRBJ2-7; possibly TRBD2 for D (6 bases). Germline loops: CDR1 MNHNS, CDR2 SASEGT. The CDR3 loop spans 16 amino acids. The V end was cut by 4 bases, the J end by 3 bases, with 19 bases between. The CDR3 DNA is TGTGCCAGCAGTGCCCTACAAGGCGGGGATCGCTACGAGCAGTACTTC. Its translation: CASSALQGGDRYEQYF.

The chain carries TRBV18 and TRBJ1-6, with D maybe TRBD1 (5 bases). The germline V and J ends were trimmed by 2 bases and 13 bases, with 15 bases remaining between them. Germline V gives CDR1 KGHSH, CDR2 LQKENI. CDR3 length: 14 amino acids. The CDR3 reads CASSPGTYLTPLHF. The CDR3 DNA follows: TGTGCCAGCTCACCAGGGACCTACTTGACGCCCCTCCACTTT.

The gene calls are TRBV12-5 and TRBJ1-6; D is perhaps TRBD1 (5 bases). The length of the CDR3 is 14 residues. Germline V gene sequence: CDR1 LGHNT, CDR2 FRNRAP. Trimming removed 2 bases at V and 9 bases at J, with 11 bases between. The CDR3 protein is CASGLSQVSSPLHF. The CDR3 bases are TGTGCTAGTGGTTTGTCACAGGTTTCTTCACCCCTCCACTTT.

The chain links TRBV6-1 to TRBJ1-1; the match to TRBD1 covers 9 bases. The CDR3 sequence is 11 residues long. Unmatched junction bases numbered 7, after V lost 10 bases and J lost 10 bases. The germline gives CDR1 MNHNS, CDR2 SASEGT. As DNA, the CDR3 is TGTGCCATACAGGGGGCGTTTTTAGCTTTCTTT. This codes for CAIQGAFLAFF.

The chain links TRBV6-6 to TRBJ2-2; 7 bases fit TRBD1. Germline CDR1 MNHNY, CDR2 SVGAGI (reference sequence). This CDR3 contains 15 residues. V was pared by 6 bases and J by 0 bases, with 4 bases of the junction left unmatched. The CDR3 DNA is TGTGCCAGCAGCCTCGGACAGGCGAACACCGGGGAGCTGTTTTTT. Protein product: CASSLGQANTGELFF.

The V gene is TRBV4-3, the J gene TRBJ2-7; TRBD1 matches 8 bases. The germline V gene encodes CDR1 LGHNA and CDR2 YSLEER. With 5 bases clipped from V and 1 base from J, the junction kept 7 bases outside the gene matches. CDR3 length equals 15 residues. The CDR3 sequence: CASSNQGAGSYEQYF. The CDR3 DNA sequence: TGCGCCAGCAGCAACCAGGGGGCGGGGTCCTACGAGCAGTACTTC.

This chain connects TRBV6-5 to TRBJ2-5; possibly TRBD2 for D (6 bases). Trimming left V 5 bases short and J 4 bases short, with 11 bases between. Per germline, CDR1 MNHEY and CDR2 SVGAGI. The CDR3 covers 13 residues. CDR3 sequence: CASSRLGRETQYF. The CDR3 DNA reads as TGTGCCAGCAGTAGACTAGGGCGAGAGACCCAGTACTTC.

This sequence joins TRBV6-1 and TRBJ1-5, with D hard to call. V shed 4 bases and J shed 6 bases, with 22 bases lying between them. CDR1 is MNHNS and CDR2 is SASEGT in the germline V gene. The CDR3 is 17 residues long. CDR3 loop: CASSVALWEAGSQPQHF. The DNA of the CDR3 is TGTGCCAGCAGTGTAGCCTTGTGGGAGGCGGGGAGTCAGCCCCAGCATTTT.

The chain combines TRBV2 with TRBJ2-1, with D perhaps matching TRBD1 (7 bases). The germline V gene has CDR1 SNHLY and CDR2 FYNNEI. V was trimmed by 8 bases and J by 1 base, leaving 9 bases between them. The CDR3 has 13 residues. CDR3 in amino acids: CASPGGSYNEQFF. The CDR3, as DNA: TGTGCCAGCCCAGGGGGGTCCTACAATGAGCAGTTCTTC.

CDR3 bases: TGTGCCAGCAGCATCCTAATAGTCGGTACCGACAATGAGCAGTTCTTC. Residues: CASSILIVGTDNEQFF. The gene calls are TRBV5-6 and TRBJ2-1, with D hard to call. CDR3 length: 16 amino acids. Deletions cut 4 bases from V and 5 bases from J, with 19 bases between. Germline CDR1 SGHDT, CDR2 YYEEEE.

CDR3 bases: TGTGCCAGCAGCTCGGGGCGGACGGGTAATGAAAAACTGTTTTTT. It translates to CASSSGRTGNEKLFF. The chain combines TRBV7-6 with TRBJ1-4; D is perhaps TRBD1 (5 bases). V was clipped by 4 bases and J by 4 bases, with 13 bases between them. Per germline, CDR1 SGHVS and CDR2 FNYEAQ. The CDR3 loop spans 15 amino acids.

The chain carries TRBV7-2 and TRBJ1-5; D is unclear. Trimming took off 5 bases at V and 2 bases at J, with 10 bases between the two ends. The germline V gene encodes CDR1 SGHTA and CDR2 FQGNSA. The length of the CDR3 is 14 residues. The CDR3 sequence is CASSLTQGNQPQHF. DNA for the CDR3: TGTGCCAGCAGCCTCACCCAAGGCAATCAGCCCCAGCATTTT.

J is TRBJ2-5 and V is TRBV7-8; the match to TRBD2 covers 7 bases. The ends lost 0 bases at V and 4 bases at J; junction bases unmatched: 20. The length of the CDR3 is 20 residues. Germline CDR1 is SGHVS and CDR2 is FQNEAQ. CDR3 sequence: CASSLAPGLDRSTVLETQYF. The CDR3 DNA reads TGTGCCAGCAGCTTAGCGCCTGGACTAGATAGATCTACCGTACTAGAGACCCAGTACTTC. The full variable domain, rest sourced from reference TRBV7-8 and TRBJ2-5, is GAGVSQSPRYKVAKRGQDVALRCDPISGHVSLFWYQQALGQGPEFLTYFQNEAQLDKSGLPSDRFFAERPEGSVSTLKIQRTQQEDSAVYLCASSLAPGLDRSTVLETQYFGPGTRLLVL.

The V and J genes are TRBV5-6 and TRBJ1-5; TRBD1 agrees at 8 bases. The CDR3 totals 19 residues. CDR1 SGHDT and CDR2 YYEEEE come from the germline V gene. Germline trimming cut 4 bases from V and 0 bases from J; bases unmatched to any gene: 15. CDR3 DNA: TGTGCCAGCAGCCGATACGGACAGGGACAGTCGTATAGCAATCAGCCCCAGCATTTT. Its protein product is CASSRYGQGQSYSNQPQHF.

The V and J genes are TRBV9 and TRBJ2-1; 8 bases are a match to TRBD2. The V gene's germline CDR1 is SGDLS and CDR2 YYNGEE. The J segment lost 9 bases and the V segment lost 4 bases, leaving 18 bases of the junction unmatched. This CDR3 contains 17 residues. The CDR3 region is CASSPSLSGGAFPEQFF. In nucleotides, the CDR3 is TGTGCCAGCAGCCCCTCTTTATCCGGGGGGGCGTTTCCTGAGCAGTTCTTC.

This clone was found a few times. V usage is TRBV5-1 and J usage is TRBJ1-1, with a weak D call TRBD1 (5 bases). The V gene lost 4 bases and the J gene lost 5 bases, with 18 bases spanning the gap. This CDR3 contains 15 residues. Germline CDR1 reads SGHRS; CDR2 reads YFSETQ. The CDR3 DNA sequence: TGCGCCAGCAGCCGAAACATCCCGGGGCAGACTGAAGCTTTCTTT. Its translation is CASSRNIPGQTEAFF.

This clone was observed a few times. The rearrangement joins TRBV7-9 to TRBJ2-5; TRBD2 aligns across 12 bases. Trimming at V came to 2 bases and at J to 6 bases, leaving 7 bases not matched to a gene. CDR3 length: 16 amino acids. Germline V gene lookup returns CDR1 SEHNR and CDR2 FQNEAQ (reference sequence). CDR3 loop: CASSLFGLAGQKTQYF. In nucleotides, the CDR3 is TGTGCCAGCAGCTTATTCGGACTAGCGGGGCAAAAGACCCAGTACTTC.